This T cell receptor beta chain is from a study of blood T cells in healthy people across ages (dated by TCRdb to the mid-2010s). About the study as a whole: In model experiments, roughly one uniquely barcoded TCR beta cDNA molecule per two T cells was captured by template switching. Four age groups were formed from the donors: young (average about 15 years), middle-aged (just under 40), aged (roughly 56) and long-lived (roughly 81). Age-related changes in TCR beta repertoire diversity were measured in the study by deep sequencing normalized with unique cDNA molecular identifiers. Donors of different ages were randomly distributed across sequencing lanes to avoid experimental bias. Using the same blood draw, the study looked at two additional independent replicas of 1 million unique cDNA reads for two donors, one aged 18 to 30 and the other aged 80 or older. On the study overall, not on this receptor specifically: Total diversity estimates from one million sequenced T cells were considered lower bounds and underestimates. Bulk unsorted PBMC profiling prevented conclusive comparison of naive and antigen-experienced compartments. Because the CMV infection status of the donors was unknown, age-related changes in expanded clonotypes may potentially have been confounded. Observed TCR beta diversity correlated strongly with the percentage of naive T cells measured by flow cytometry. As age increased, observed TCR beta diversity per million T cells dropped in a roughly linear way, and a significant reduction was already evident by age about 40. Compared with the aged group, the long-lived group had more naive CD4+ T cells, fewer expanded clones and increased TCR diversity, suggesting age selection.

The CDR3, from cysteine to phenylalanine, totals 15 residues. Only CDR3 DNA remains: 45 bases, in frame from the first base. Relative to germline, V is 4 bases shorter and J is 0 bases shorter, with 14 bases between their ends. CDR1 and CDR2 are drawn from the germline V gene: SGHRS, YFSETQ. This clonotype turned up a few times. The clone's antigen remains unknown. No base qualities exist here, and no much larger clone lies one base off it. The library was obtained by 5' RACE. A second about 7 to 11 cycle PCR used a sample-barcoded 5' primer and a J-beta primer mix. Each TCR beta cDNA molecule received a unique molecular identifier from a template-switch 5' adaptor carrying 12 random nucleotides. Each sample yielded at least 3 million CDR3-containing paired-end reads. All of the RNA was converted into first-strand cDNA using the Mint cDNA synthesis kit, with a TRBC-specific oligonucleotide serving as the primer. Following uracil-DNA glycosylase treatment, all cDNA underwent a first 18-cycle PCR with the universal primers M1SS and BC2_uni_R. The authors' pipeline ran thus. Each sample was normalized by randomly selecting 1 million high-quality reads, each carrying a distinct molecular identifier. Reads with shared molecular identifiers were discarded instead of being binned into consensus sequences. CDR3 identification, clonotype clustering and error correction used MiTCR with a Q25 quality threshold and the strictest error-elimination algorithm. A nonparametric unseen species model using Euler transformation provided a lower-bound estimate of total TCR beta diversity. TCRdb reanalyzed the raw reads on its own, using fastp at Q25 for trimming and MiXCR for clone calling, and kept in-frame beta chains. Here each entry gathers all rows of one CDR3 protein and keeps the most common genes and DNA. TCRdb, rather than the study authors, made the V and J calls. This sample comprises roughly 1.9 million distinct CDR3 sequences, roughly two fifths of them detected only once. The ten largest make up 23% of the sample.

Donors were 30 to 45 systemically healthy Caucasian individuals from Russia aged roughly 6 to 100 years. Each donor gave 8 to 10 milliliters of peripheral blood, drawn into EDTA-treated Vacutainer tubes. PBMCs were isolated by Ficoll-Paque density-gradient centrifugation, with at least 6.5 million obtained per sample. Total RNA was extracted from PBMCs with Trizol reagent, with at least 6 micrograms obtained per sample. Naive CD45RAhigh/CD27high T cell percentages were measured by flow cytometry on a PBMC aliquot from every donor. The receptor comes from a human donor in good health. The sample consisted of blood. This receptor chain uses TRBV5-1 and TRBJ2-7, and the D gene may be TRBD1, 6 bases matching. The DNA sequence is TGCGCCAGCAGCCCCGGGACACCCGTCTCCTACGAGCAGTACTTC. Its protein is CASSPGTPVSYEQYF.